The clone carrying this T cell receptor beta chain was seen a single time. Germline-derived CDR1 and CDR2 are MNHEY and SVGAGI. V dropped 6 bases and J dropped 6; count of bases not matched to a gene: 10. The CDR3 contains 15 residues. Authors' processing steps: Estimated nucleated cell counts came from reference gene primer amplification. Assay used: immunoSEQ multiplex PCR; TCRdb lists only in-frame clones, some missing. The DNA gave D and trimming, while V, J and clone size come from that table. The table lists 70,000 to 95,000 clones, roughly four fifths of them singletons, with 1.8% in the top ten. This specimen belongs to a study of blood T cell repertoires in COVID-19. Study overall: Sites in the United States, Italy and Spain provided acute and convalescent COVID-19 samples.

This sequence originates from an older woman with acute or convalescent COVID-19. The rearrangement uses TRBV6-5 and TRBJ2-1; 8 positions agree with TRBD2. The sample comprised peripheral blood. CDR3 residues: CASSRTSGSANEQFF. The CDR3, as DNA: TGTGCCAGCAGCCGAACAAGCGGGAGCGCCAATGAGCAGTTCTTC.